This T cell receptor beta chain was captured in a study of technical replicates of blood from several donors. Here immunoSEQ multiplex PCR was the method, and the copy in TCRdb shows in-frame clones only, minus some. The sample has some 48,000 clones, about 93% seen once. Sample: PBMCs. The sequence came from a human donor in good health. Some clones in this sample may be carry-over from other donors' samples.

The CDR3, as DNA: TGCGCCAGCAGCCAAGCTGGGACTAGCGGGGGGGCATCCACAGATACGCAGTATTTT. Encoded protein: CASSQAGTSGGASTDTQYF. This chain links TRBV4-3 with TRBJ2-3; 16 bases are a match to TRBD2. This CDR3 contains 19 residues. Losses at the gene ends were 1 base for V and 2 bases for J; bases not matched to a gene: 6. Germline CDR1 reads LGHNA; CDR2 reads YSLEER.